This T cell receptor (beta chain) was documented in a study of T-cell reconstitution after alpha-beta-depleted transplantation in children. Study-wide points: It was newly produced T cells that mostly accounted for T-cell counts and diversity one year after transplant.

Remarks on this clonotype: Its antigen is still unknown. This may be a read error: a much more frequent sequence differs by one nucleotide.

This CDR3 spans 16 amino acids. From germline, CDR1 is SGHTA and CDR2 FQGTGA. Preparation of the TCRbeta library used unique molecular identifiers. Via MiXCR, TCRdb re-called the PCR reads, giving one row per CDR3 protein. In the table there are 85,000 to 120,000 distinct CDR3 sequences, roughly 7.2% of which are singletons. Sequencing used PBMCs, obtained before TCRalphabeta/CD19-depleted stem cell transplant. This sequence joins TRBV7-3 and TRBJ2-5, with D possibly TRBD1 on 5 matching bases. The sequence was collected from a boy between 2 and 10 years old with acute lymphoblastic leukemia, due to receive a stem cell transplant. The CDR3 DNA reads TGTGCCAGCAGCCCGCTCAGACAGCCACGACAAGAGACCCAGCACTTC. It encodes CASSPLRQPRQETQHF.